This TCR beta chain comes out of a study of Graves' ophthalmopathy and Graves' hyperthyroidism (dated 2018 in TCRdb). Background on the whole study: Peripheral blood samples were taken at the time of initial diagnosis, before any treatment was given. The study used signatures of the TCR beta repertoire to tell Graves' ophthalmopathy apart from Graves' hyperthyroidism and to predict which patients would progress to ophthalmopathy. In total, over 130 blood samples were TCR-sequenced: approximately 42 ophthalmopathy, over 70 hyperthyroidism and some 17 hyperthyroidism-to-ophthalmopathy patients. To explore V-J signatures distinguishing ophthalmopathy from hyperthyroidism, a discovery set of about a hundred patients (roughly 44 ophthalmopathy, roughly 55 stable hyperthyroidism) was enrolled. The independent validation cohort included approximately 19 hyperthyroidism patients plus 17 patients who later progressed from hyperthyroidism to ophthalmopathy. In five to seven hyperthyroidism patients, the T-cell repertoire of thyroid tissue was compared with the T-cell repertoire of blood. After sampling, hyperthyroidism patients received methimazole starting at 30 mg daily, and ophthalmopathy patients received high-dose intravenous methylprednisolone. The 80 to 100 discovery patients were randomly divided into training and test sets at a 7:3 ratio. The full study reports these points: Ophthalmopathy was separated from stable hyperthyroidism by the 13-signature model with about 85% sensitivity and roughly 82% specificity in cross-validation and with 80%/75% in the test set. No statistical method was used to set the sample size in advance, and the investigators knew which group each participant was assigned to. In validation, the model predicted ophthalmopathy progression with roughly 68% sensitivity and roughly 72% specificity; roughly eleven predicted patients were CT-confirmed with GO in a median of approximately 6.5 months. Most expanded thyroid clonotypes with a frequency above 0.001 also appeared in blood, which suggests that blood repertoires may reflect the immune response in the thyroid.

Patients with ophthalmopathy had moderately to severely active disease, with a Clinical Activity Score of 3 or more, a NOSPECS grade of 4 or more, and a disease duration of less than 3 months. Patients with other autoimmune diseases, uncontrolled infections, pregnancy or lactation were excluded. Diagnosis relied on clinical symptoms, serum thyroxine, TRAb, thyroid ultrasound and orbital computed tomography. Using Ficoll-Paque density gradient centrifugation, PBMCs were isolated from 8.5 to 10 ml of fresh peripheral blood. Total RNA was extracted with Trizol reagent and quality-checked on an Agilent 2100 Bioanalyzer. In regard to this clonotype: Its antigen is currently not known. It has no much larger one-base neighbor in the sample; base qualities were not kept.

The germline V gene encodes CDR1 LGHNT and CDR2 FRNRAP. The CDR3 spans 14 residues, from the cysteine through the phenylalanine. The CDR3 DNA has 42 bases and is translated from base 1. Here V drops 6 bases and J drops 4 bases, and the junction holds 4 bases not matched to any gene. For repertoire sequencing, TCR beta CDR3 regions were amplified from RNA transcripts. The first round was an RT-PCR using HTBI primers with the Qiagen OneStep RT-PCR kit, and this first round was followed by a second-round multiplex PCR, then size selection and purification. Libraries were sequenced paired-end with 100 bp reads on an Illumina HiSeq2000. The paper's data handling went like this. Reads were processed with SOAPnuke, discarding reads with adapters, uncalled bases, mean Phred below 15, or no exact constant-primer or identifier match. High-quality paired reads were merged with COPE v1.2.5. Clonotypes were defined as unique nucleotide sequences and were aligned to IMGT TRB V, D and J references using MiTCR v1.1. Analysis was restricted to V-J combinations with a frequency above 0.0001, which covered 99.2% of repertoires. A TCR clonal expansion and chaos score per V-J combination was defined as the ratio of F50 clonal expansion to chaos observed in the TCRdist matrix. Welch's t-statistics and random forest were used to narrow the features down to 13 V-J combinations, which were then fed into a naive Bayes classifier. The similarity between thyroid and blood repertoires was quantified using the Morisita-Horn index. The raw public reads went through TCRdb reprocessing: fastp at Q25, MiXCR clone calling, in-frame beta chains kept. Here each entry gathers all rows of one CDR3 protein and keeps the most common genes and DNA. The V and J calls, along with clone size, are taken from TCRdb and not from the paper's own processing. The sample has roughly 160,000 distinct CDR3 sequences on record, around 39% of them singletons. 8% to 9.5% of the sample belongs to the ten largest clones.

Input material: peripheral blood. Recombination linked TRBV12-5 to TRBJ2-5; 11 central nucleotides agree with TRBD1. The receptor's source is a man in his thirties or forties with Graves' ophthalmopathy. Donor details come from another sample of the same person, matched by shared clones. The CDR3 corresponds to CASGPGQGGETQYF. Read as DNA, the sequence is TGTGCTAGTGGCCCGGGACAGGGGGGAGAGACCCAGTACTTC.